What follows describes a single T cell receptor beta chain. The antigen remains unidentified. Some clones are missing from TCRdb's copy, which holds only in-frame ones; the method was immunoSEQ multiplex PCR. The sample holds some 150,000 clones, 85% to 95% seen once. This specimen comes from a study of T cell responses to AZD1222 COVID-19 vaccine. Whole-study findings and limits: Donors, mostly white British, included more females; clonal diversity was possibly underestimated.

V lost 4 bases and J 0 bases, leaving 18 bases between the germline ends. The CDR3 loop spans 17 amino acids. The germline gives CDR1 MNHEY, CDR2 SMNVEV (reference sequence). The material was peripheral blood, obtained 28 days after the second AZD1222 dose. This sequence was found in an adult who received the AZD1222 COVID-19 vaccine. V usage is TRBV27 and J usage is TRBJ1-2; perhaps TRBD1 as D (5 bases). CDR3 DNA: TGTGCCAGCAGTTCCTCCGGGGCAGGGTACTCTAACTATGGCTACACCTTC. This encodes CASSSSGAGYSNYGYTF.